This record covers a single T cell receptor (beta chain). Clones were sequenced by immunoSEQ multiplex PCR, and TCRdb holds only the in-frame ones, with some missing. The table lists roughly 250,000 clones, about 86% of them singletons. The germline V gene encodes CDR1 SGHRS and CDR2 YFSETQ. The CDR3 runs 14 residues. Unmatched junction bases numbered 5, after V lost 5 bases and J lost 1 base. This entry comes from a study of blood T cell repertoires in COVID-19. Specimen: peripheral blood. The sequence was obtained from a woman aged 80 or older with acute or convalescent COVID-19. V and J are TRBV5-1 and TRBJ2-5, with 7 nucleotides matching TRBD1. The CDR3 reads CASSEQGPQETQYF. CDR3 coding DNA: TGCGCCAGCAGTGAACAGGGGCCCCAAGAGACCCAGTACTTC.